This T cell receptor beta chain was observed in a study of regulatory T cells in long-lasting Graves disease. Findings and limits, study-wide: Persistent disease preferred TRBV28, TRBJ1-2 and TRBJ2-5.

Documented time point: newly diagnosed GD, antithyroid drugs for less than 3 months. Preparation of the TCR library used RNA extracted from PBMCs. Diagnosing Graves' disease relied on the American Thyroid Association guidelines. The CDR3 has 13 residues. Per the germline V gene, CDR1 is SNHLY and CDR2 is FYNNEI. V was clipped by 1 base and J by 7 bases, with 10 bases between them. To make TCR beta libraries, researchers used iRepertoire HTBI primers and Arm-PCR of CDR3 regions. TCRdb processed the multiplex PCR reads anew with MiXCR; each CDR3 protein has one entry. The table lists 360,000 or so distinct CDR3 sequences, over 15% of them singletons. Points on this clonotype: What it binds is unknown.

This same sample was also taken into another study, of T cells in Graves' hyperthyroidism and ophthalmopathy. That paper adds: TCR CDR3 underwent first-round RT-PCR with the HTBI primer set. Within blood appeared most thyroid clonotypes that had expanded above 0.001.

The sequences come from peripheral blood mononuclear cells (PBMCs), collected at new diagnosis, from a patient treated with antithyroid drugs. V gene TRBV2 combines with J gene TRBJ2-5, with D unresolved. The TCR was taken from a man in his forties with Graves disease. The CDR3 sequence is CASSEGTLGTQYF. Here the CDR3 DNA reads TGTGCCAGCAGTGAAGGGACCCTCGGGACCCAGTACTTC.